The source of this T cell receptor beta chain is a study of cytomegalovirus exposure and HLA in healthy donors. Vbeta (60) and Jbeta (13) primers were used in the PCR. Sequencing used immunoSEQ multiplex PCR; TCRdb keeps in-frame clones, though not all of them. This table has about 160,000 clones, around 77% appearing once. V shed 3 bases and J 0 bases; nucleotides not matched to a gene: 7. The length of the CDR3 is 17 residues. The count of this clone is one. The TCR originated in a man in his sixties in good health and CMV-seronegative. The source material was PBMCs. The chain combines TRBV5-3 with TRBJ2-4; TRBD1 matches 9 bases. TRBV5-3 has ORF status, its function being uncertain. The CDR3 spells CARSSLGTGLAKNIQYF. CDR3 nucleotide sequence: TGTGCCAGAAGCTCGCTGGGGACAGGGCTAGCCAAAAACATTCAGTACTTC.